One and the same sample provided the 5 T cell receptor beta chains below, sequenced in a study of cytomegalovirus exposure and HLA in healthy donors. Use of 60 Vbeta and 13 Jbeta primers characterized the PCR. The method was immunoSEQ multiplex PCR; TCRdb's version includes in-frame clones alone and lacks a portion of them. The sample comprises some 100,000 clones, about 81% of which are singletons, and 2.1% rests with the top ten. Sequenced material: PBMCs. These receptors were obtained from a man aged 18 to 35 in good health and CMV-seronegative.

V is TRBV29-1 and J is TRBJ2-7; 9 bases are shared with TRBD2. There are 12 residues in the CDR3. V lost 5 bases and J lost 2; bases outside the gene matches: 1. Germline V gene sequence: CDR1 SQVTM, CDR2 ANQGSEA. The CDR3 nucleotides read TGCAGCGTTCCTAGCGGGGCCTACGAGCAGTACTTC. Its protein is CSVPSGAYEQYF.

The V and J genes are TRBV28 and TRBJ1-6, with D hard to call. Germline CDR1 MDHEN, CDR2 SYDVKM. This CDR3 is 13 amino acids long. Trimming shortened V by 8 bases and J by 6 bases, and 11 bases separated the two germline ends. Here the CDR3 reads CASCREINSPLHF. Here the CDR3 DNA reads TGTGCCAGCTGCCGGGAAATTAATTCACCCCTCCACTTT. The full variable domain, in which reference TRBV28 and TRBJ1-6 provide the parts outside the CDR3, is DVKVTQSSRYLVKRTGEKVFLECVQDMDHENMFWYRQDPGLGLRLIYFSYDVKMKEKGDIPEGYSVSREKKERFSLILESASTNQTSMYLCASCREINSPLHFGNGTRLTVT.

The gene calls are TRBV9 and TRBJ1-1, with D tentatively TRBD1 (5 bases). Per the germline V gene, CDR1 is SGDLS and CDR2 is YYNGEE. The V end lost 4 bases, the J end lost 1 base, and 17 bases lay between the germline ends. CDR3 length equals 16 residues. The CDR3 bases are TGTGCCAGCAGCCATTTCGGGGGTGTGAAGAACACTGAAGCTTTCTTT. Translation gives CASSHFGGVKNTEAFF.

J is TRBJ2-7 and V is TRBV9; 10 positions agree with TRBD2. Germline V lookup: CDR1 SGDLS, CDR2 YYNGEE. V lost 4 bases to trimming and J lost 2 bases; unmatched junction nucleotides: 9. The CDR3 sequence is 16 residues long. The CDR3 is CASSSSSGLAAYEQYF. CDR3 in DNA: TGTGCCAGCAGCTCGAGTAGTGGACTAGCGGCCTACGAGCAGTACTTC. The full variable domain, its missing parts supplied by reference TRBV9 and TRBJ2-7, is DSGVTQTPKHLITATGQRVTLRCSPRSGDLSVYWYQQSLDQGLQFLIQYYNGEERAKGNILERFSAQQFPDLHSELNLSSLELGDSALYFCASSSSSGLAAYEQYFGPGTRLTVT.

The chain combines TRBV28 with TRBJ1-3; 9 bases are shared with TRBD1. The germline CDR1 and CDR2 sequences are MDHEN and SYDVKM. This CDR3 spans 15 amino acids. V lost 5 bases to trimming and J lost 5 bases; unmatched junction nucleotides: 7. CDR3 nucleotides: TGTGCCAGCAGTCTCCGGGACAGGGCGAGAAACACCATATATTTT. This gives the protein CASSLRDRARNTIYF.